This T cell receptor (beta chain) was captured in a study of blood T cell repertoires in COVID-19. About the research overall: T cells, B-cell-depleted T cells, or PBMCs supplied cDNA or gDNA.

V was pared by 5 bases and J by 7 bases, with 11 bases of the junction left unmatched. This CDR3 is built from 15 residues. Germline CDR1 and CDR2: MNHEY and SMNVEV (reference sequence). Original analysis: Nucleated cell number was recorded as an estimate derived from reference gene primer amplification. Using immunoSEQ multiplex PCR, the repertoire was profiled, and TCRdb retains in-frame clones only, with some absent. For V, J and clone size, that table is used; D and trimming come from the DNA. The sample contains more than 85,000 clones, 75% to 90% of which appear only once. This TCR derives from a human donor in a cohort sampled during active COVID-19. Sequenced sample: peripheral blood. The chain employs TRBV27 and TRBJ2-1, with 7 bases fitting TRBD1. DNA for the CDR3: TGTGCCAGCAGTCCGACAGGGTCCAACAAGAATGAGCAGTTCTTC. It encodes CASSPTGSNKNEQFF.